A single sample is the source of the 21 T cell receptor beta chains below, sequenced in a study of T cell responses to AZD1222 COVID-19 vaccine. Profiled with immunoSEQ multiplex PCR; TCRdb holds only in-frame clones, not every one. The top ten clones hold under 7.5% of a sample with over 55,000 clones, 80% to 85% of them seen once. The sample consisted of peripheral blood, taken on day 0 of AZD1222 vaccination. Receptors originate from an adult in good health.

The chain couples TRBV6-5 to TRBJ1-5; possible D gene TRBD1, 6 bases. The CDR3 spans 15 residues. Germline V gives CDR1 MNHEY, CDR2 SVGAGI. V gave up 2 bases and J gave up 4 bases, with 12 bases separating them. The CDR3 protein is CASSYRGGRNQPQHF. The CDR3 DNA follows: TGTGCCAGCAGTTACAGGGGGGGGCGAAATCAGCCCCAGCATTTT.

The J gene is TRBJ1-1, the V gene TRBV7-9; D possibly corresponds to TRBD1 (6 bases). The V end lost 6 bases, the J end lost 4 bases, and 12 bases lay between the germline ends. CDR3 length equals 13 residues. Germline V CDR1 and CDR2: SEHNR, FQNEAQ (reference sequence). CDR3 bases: TGTGCCAGCAGAGGAGGGGGGAGCACTGAAGCTTTCTTT. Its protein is CASRGGGSTEAFF.

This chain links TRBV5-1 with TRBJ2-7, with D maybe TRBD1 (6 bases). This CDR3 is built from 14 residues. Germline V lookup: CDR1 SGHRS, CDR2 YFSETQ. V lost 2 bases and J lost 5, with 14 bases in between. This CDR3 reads CASSFAQAGDEQYF. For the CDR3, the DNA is TGCGCCAGCAGCTTCGCGCAGGCAGGGGACGAGCAGTACTTC.

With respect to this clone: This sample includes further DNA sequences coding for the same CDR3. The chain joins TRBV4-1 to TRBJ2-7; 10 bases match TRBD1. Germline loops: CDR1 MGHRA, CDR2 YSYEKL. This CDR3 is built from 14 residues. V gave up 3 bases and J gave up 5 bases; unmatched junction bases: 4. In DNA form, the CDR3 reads TGCGCCAGCAGCCAGGGGACAGGGGCCCACGAGCAGTACTTC. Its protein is CASSQGTGAHEQYF.

The CDR3 nucleotides are TGTGCCAGCAGCTTGGGCCGGACCACCCCGAGAGACTATGGCTACACCTTC. It yields the protein CASSLGRTTPRDYGYTF. The chain uses TRBV5-4 and TRBJ1-2; D is ambiguous. This CDR3 region has 17 residues. V lost 0 bases and J lost 3, with 18 bases in between. The germline CDR1 and CDR2 sequences are SGHNT and YYREEE (reference sequence).

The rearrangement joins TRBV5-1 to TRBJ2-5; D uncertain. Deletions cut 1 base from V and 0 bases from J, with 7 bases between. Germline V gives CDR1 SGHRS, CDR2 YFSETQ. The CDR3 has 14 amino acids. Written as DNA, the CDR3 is TGCGCCAGCAGCTTGATCCCGTACCAAGAGACCCAGTACTTC. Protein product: CASSLIPYQETQYF. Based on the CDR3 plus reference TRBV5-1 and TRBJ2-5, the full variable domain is KAGVTQTPRYLIKTRGQQVTLSCSPISGHRSVSWYQQTPGQGLQFLFEYFSETQRNKGNFPGRFSGRQFSNSRSEMNVSTLELGDSALYLCASSLIPYQETQYFGPGTRLLVL.

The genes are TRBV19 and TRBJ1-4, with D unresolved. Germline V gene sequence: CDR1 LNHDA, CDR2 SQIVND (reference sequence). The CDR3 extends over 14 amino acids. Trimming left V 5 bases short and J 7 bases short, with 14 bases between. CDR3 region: CASSPRSTGEKLFF. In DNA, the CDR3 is TGTGCCAGTAGTCCCCGTTCAACGGGTGAAAAACTGTTTTTT.

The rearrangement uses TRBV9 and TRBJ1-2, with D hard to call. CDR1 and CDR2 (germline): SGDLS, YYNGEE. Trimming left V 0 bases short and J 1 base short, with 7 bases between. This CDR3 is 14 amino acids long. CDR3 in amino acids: CASSVEWGNYGYTF. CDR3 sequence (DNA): TGTGCCAGCAGCGTAGAATGGGGTAACTATGGCTACACCTTC.

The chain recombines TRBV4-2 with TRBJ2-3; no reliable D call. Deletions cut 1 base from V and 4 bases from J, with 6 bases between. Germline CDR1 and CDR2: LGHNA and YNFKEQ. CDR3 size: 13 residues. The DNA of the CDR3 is TGTGCCAGCAGCCAAGTAGTAGCAGATACGCAGTATTTT. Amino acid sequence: CASSQVVADTQYF.

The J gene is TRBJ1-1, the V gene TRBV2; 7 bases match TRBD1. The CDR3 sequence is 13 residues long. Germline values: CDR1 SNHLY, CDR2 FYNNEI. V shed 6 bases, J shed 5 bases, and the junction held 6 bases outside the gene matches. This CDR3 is CASRRDSWTEAFF. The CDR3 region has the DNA TGTGCCAGCAGGAGGGACAGCTGGACTGAAGCTTTCTTT.

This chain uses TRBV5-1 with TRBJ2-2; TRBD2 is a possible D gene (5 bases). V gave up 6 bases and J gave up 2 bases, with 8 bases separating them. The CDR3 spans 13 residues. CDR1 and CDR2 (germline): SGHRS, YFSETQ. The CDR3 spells CASKEDNTGELFF. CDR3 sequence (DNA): TGCGCCAGCAAGGAGGACAACACCGGGGAGCTGTTTTTT.

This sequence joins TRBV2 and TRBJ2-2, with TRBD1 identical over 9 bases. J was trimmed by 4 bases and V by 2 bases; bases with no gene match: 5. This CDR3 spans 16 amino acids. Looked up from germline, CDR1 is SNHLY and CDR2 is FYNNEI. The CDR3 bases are TGTGCCAGCAGTGAACCTGGGGGACAGGGCACCGGGGAGCTGTTTTTT. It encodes CASSEPGGQGTGELFF.

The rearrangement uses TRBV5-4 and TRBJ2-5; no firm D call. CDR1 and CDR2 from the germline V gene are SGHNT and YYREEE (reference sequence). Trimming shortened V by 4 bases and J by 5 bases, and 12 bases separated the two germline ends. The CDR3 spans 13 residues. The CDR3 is CASSPDIRETQYF. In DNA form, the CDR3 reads TGTGCCAGCAGCCCCGACATCCGGGAGACCCAGTACTTC.

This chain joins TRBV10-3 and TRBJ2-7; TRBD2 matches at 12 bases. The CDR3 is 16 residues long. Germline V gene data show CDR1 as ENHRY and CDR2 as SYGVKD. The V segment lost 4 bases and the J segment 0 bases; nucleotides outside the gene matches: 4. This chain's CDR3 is CAISGETSGGSYEQYF. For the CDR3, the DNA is TGTGCCATCAGTGGAGAGACTAGCGGGGGCTCCTACGAGCAGTACTTC.

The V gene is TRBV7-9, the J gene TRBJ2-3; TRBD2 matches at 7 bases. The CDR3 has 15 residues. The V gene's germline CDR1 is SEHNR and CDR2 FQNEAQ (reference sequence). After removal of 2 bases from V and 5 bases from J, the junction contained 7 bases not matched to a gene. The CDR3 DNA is TGTGCCAGCAGCTTAAACGGGGGGAGTTTAGATACGCAGTATTTT. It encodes CASSLNGGSLDTQYF.

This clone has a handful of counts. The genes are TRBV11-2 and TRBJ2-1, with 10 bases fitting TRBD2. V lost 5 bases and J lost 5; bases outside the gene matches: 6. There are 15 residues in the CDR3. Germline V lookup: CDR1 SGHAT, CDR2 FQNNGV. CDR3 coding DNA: TGTGCCAGCAGCCTGTTAGCGGGGGGCCACAATGAGCAGTTCTTC. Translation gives CASSLLAGGHNEQFF.

CDR3 nucleotide sequence: TGTGCCAGTAGTAGCGGGGGGATTTACAATGAGCAGTTCTTC. Protein product: CASSSGGIYNEQFF. The rearrangement links TRBV19 to TRBJ2-1; TRBD2 matches at 8 bases. V lost 4 bases and J lost 4; bases outside the gene matches: 3. Germline V gene data show CDR1 as LNHDA and CDR2 as SQIVND (reference sequence). The CDR3 runs to 14 residues.

The CDR3 nucleotides read TGTGCCTGGAGTGATAGCTTCTACGAGCAGTACTTC. Encoded protein: CAWSDSFYEQYF. This chain joins TRBV30 and TRBJ2-7; no clear D. CDR3 length: 12 residues. V was clipped by 1 base and J by 3 bases, with 7 bases between them. Per the germline V gene, CDR1 is GTSNPN and CDR2 is SVGIG (reference sequence).

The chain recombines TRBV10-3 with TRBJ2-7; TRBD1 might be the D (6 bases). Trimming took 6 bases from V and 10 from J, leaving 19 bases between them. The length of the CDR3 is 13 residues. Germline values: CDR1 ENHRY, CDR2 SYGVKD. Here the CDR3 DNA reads TGTGCCATCAGAAACAGGGAACTCTCAGAACAGTACTTC. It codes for CAIRNRELSEQYF.

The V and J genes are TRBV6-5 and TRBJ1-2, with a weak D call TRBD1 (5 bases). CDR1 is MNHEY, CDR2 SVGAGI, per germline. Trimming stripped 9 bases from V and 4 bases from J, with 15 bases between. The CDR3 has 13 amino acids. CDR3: CASNPGGSYGYTF. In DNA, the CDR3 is TGTGCCAGTAACCCTGGGGGGAGCTATGGCTACACCTTC.

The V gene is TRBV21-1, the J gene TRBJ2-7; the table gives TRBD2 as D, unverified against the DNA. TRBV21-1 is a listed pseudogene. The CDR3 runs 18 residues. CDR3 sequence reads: CASSKDDVWRENSYEQYF. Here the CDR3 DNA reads TGTGCCAGCAGCAAGGACGATGTGTGGCGGGAGAACTCCTACGAGCAGTACTTC.